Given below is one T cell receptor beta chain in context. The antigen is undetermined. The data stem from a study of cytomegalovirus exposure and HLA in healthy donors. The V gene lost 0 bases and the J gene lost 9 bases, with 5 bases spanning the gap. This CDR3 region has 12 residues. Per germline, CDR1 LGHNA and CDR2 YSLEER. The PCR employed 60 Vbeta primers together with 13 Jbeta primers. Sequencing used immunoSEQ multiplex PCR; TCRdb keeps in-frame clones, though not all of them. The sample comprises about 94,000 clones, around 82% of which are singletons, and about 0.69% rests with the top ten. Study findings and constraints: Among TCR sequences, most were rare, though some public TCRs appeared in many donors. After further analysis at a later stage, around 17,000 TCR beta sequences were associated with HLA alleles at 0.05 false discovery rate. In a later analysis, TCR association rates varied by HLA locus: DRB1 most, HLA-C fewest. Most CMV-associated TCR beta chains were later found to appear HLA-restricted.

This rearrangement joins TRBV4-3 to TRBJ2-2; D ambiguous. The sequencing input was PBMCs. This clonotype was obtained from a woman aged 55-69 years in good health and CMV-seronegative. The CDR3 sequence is CASSQDPRELFF. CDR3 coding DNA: TGCGCCAGCAGCCAAGATCCTAGGGAGCTGTTTTTT.